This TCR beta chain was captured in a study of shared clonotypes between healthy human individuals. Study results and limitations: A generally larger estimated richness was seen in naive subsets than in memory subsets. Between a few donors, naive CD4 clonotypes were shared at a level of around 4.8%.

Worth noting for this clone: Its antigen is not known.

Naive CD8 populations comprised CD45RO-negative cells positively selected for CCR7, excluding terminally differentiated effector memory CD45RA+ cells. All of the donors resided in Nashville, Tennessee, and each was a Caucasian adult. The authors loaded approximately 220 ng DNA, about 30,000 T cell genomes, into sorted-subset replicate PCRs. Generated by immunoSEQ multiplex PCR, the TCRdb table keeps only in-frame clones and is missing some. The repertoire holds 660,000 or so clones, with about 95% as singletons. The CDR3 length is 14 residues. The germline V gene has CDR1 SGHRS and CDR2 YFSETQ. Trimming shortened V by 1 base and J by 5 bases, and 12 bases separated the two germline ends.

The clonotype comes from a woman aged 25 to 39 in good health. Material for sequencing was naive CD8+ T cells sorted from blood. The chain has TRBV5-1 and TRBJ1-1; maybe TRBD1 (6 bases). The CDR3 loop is CASSLSRGWTEAFF. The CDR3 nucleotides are TGCGCCAGCAGCTTGAGCAGGGGATGGACTGAAGCTTTCTTT.